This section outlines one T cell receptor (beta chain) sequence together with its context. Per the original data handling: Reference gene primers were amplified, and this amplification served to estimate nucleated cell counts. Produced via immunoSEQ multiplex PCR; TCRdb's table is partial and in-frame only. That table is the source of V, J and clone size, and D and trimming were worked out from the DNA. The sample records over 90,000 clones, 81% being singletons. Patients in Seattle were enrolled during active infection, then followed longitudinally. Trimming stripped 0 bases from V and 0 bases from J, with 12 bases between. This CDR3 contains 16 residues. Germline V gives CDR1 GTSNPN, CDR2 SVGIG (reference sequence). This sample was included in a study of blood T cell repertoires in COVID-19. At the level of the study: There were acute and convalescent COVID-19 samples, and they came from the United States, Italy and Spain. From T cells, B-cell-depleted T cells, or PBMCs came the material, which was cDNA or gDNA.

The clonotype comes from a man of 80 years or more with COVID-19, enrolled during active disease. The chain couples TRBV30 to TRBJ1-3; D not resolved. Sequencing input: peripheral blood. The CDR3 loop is CAWSVLPGHSGNTIYF. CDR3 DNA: TGTGCCTGGAGTGTACTGCCAGGCCACTCTGGAAACACCATATATTTT.